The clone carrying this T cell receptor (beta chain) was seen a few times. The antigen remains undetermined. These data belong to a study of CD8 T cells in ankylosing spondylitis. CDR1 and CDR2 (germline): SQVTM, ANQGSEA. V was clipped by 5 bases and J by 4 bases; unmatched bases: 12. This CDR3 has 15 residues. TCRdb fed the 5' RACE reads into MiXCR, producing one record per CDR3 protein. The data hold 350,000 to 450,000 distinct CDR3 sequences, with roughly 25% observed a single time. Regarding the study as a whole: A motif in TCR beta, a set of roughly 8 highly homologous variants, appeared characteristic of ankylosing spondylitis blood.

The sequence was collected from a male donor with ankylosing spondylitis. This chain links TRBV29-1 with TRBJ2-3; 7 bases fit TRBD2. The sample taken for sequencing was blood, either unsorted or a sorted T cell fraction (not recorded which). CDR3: CSVTAVAGAPDTQYF. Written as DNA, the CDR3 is TGCAGCGTTACCGCCGTCGCGGGAGCCCCAGATACGCAGTATTTT.